The 3 T cell receptor beta chains listed next were all sequenced from one sample in a study of T-cell reconstitution after alpha-beta-depleted transplantation in children. Preparing the TCRbeta library involved the use of unique molecular identifiers. In TCRdb, the PCR reads were re-called with MiXCR into one record per CDR3 protein. The sample shows around 500,000 distinct CDR3 sequences, approximately 12% of them seen only once. The specimen comprised PBMCs from the stem cell graft donor, sampled from the stem cell graft. Receptors originate from a human donor who donated a stem cell graft to a child with combined immunodeficiency.

The table lists this clonotype with many counts. This sequence joins TRBV29-1 and TRBJ2-5; D is uncertain. The CDR3 length is 13 residues. V was shortened by 5 bases and J by 2 bases, with 12 bases between the two germline ends. Germline V gene sequence: CDR1 SQVTM, CDR2 ANQGSEA. The CDR3 region has the DNA TGCAGCGTTCGGACCAGTCCACAAGAGACCCAGTACTTC. It yields the protein CSVRTSPQETQYF. Full variable domain (rest looked up from reference TRBV29-1 and TRBJ2-5): SAVISQKPSRDICQRGTSLTIQCQVDSQVTMMFWYRQQPGQSLTLIATANQGSEATYESGFVIDKFPISRPNLTFSTLTVSNMSPEDSSIYLCSVRTSPQETQYFGPGTRLLVL.

The sample holds one count of this clonotype. A junction boundary mismatches the germline segment, possibly from a read error. The J gene is TRBJ2-7, the V gene TRBV7-9, with D unresolved. The CDR3 has 13 amino acids. CDR1 is SEHNR and CDR2 is FQNEAQ in the germline V gene (reference sequence). The CDR3 nucleotides are TGTGCCAGCAGCCCCGTTCAGGTCTACGAGCGGTACTTC. The encoded protein is CASSPVQVYERYF.

This chain uses TRBV13 with TRBJ2-1; TRBD2 is a possible D gene (6 bases). The CDR3 loop spans 16 amino acids. V shed 2 bases and J shed 3 bases, with 14 bases lying between them. Germline loops: CDR1 PRHDT, CDR2 FYEKMQ (reference sequence). The CDR3 DNA sequence: TGTGCCAGCAGCTTAAGCCGTGGAGGGTACTACAATGAGCAGTTCTTC. Translating it yields CASSLSRGGYYNEQFF.